This T cell receptor beta chain originates from a study of human T cells and chemical hapten exposure. TCRdb ran MiXCR on the RACE reads and lists one entry per CDR3 protein. Among more than 80,000 distinct CDR3 sequences listed, 10% to 12% were seen once. This CDR3 is 14 amino acids long. Germline CDR1 and CDR2: SGHAT and FQNNGV. Losses at the gene ends were 5 bases for V and 4 bases for J; bases not matched to a gene: 7. Time point specified: patch test 3, about 24 weeks after DPC sensitization. Treatment denoted: therapeutic diphenylcyclopropenone sensitization with weekly scalp DPC. A word on this clonotype: Its antigen remains unknown.

Notes on the study in general: PT1 expanded TCR numbers rose with patch test score.

The TCR sequence derives from a woman aged 50 to 65 with alopecia areata. Some clones in this sample may be carry-over from other donors' samples. The sample was whole blood, taken in connection with sensitization to the hapten diphenylcyclopropenone (DPC). The chain couples TRBV11-2 to TRBJ1-1, with TRBD1 matching 7 bases. CDR3 nucleotide sequence: TGTGCCAGCAGCCCGGGGGACAGATCCACTGAAGCTTTCTTT. Encoded protein: CASSPGDRSTEAFF.